The 5 T cell receptor beta chains listed next were all sequenced from one sample in a study of blood T cell repertoires in COVID-19 (dated by TCRdb to the early 2020s). The protocol used for the library was the immunoSEQ multiplex PCR assay. TCRdb limited this immuneACCESS table to in-frame rearrangements with V and J called. A share of clones is missing; checked studies link under half to unresolved V genes, and the rest is unexplained. Here the sample has over 150,000 clones; about 86% occur a single time. Roughly 9.1% of the sample is in the top ten clones. Sequenced: peripheral blood. The receptors were sampled from a man aged 45-65 years with active or convalescent COVID-19.

The J gene is TRBJ2-3, the V gene TRBV20-1; TRBD1 is a possible D gene (6 bases). Germline V lookup: CDR1 DFQATT, CDR2 SNEGSKA (reference sequence). The V end lost 3 bases, the J end lost 1 base, and 11 bases lay between the germline ends. The CDR3 is 14 amino acids. The CDR3 spells CSASQGSGTDTQYF. CDR3 coding DNA: TGCAGTGCTAGTCAGGGGAGCGGCACAGATACGCAGTATTTT.

The V gene is TRBV5-4, the J gene TRBJ2-1; 9 nucleotides align to TRBD2. CDR1 and CDR2 from the germline V gene are SGHNT and YYREEE (reference sequence). The CDR3 sequence is 19 residues long. The trim removed 0 bases at V and 4 bases at J, leaving 14 bases unmatched. The CDR3 loop reads CASSLGYGARAGGYNEQFF. The CDR3 region has the DNA TGTGCCAGCAGCTTGGGGTATGGGGCCAGAGCGGGAGGTTACAATGAGCAGTTCTTC.

This rearrangement joins TRBV11-2 to TRBJ2-7; TRBD2 agrees at 10 bases. The CDR3 is made up of 16 amino acids. The junction had 5 bases not matched to a gene; V was cut back by 0 bases and J by 3 bases. The germline V gene encodes CDR1 SGHAT and CDR2 FQNNGV. The CDR3 coding sequence is TGTGCCAGCAGCTTAGATGAGCGGGGGGGGCTCTACGAGCAGTACTTC. Translated, it gives CASSLDERGGLYEQYF.

The rearrangement links TRBV5-1 to TRBJ2-7, with a tentative D call TRBD1 (5 bases). This CDR3 is built from 11 residues. Germline V lookup: CDR1 SGHRS, CDR2 YFSETQ. V was shortened by 2 bases and J by 6 bases, with 6 bases between the two germline ends. For the CDR3, the DNA is TGCGCCAGCAGCTTCCAGGGCGAGCAGTACTTC. Amino acid sequence: CASSFQGEQYF.

This chain links TRBV13 with TRBJ2-7; no firm D call. This CDR3 contains 15 residues. Trimming took 5 bases from V and 0 from J, leaving 14 bases between them. CDR1 is PRHDT, CDR2 FYEKMQ, per germline (reference sequence). The CDR3 DNA reads as TGTGCCAGCAGCGCTCGAAGGCGGTACTCCTACGAGCAGTACTTC. This encodes CASSARRRYSYEQYF.